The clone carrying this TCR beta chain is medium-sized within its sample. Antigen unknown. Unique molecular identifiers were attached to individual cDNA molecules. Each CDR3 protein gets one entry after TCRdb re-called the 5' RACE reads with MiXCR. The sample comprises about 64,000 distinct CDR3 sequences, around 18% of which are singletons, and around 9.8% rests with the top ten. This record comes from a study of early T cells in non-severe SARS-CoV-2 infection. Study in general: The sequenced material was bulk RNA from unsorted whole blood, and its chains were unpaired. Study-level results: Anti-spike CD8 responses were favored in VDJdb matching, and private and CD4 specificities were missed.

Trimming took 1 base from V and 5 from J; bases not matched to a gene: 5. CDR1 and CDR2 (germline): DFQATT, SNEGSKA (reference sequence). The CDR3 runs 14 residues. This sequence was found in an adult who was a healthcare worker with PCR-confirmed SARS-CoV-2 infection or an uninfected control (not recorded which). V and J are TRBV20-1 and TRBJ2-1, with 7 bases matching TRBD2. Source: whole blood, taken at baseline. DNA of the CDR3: TGCAGTGCTAGAGGGCTAGCGGCGCACAATGAGCAGTTCTTC. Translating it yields CSARGLAAHNEQFF.